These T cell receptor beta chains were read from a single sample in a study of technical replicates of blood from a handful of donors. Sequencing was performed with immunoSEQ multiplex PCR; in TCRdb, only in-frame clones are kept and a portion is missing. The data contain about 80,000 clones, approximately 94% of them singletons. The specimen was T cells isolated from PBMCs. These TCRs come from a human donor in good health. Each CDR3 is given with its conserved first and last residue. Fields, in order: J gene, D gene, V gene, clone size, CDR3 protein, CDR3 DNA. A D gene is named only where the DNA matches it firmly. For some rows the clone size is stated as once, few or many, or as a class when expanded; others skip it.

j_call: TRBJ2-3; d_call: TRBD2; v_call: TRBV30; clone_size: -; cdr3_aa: CAWSPGLGADTQYF; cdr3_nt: TGTGCCTGGAGTCCGGGACTAGGGGCGGATACGCAGTATTTT
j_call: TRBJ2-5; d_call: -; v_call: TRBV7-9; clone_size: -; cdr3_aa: CASSPPVSQETQYF; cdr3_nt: TGTGCCAGCAGCCCGCCAGTCTCACAAGAGACCCAGTACTTC
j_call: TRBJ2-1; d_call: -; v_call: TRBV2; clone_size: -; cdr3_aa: CASRGTSSYNEQFF; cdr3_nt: TGTGCCAGCAGGGGGACAAGCTCCTACAATGAGCAGTTCTTC
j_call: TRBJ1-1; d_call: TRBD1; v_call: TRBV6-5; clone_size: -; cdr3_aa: CASSNTQGGWTEAFF; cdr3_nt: TGTGCCAGCAGCAATACTCAGGGGGGTTGGACTGAAGCTTTCTTT
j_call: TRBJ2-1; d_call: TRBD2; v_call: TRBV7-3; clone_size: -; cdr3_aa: CASSTTGTSVYNEQFF; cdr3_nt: TGTGCCAGCAGCACAACCGGGACTAGCGTCTACAATGAGCAGTTCTTC
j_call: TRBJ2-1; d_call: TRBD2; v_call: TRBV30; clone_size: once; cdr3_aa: CAWSVREREVSNEQFF; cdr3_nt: TGTGCCTGGAGTGTACGTGAGCGGGAGGTCTCCAATGAGCAGTTCTTC
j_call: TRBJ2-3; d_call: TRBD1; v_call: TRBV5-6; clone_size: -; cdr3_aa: CASSFTGQGNTDTQYF; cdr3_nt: TGTGCCAGCAGTTTTACGGGACAGGGAAACACAGATACGCAGTATTTT
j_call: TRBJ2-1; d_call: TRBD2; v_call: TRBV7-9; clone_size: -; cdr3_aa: CASSRTIAGPRNEQFF; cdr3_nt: TGTGCCAGCAGCCGGACTATAGCGGGGCCTCGGAATGAGCAGTTCTTC
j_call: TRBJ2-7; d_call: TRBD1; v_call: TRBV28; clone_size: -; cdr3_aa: CASSGQGWYEQYF; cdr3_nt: TGTGCCAGCAGTGGACAGGGGTGGTACGAGCAGTACTTC
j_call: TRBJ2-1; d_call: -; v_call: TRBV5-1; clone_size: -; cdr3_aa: CASSAMDRHNEQFF; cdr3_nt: TGCGCCAGCAGCGCCATGGACAGACACAATGAGCAGTTCTTC
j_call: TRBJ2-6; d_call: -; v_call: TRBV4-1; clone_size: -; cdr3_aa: CASSQVLSGANVLTF; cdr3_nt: TGCGCCAGCAGCCAAGTTCTTTCGGGGGCCAACGTCCTGACTTTC
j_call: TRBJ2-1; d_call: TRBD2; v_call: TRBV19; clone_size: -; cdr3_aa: CASSGLAESSYNEQFF; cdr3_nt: TGTGCCAGTAGTGGACTAGCTGAGAGCTCCTACAATGAGCAGTTCTTC
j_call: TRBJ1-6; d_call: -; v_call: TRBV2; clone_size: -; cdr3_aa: CASSESGGTNNSPLHF; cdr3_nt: TGTGCCAGCAGTGAGTCGGGAGGGACTAATAATTCACCCCTCCACTTT
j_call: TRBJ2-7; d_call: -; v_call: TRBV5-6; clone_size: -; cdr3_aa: CASSLDLFYEQYF; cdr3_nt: TGTGCCAGCAGCTTGGATCTGTTCTACGAGCAGTACTTC
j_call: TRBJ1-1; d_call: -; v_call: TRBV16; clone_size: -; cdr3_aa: CASSQFFQAEAFF; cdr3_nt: TGTGCCAGCAGCCAATTTTTTCAGGCTGAAGCTTTCTTT
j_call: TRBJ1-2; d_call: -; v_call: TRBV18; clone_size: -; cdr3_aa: CASSPGDFNYGYTF; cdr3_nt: TGTGCCAGCTCCCCCGGGGATTTTAACTATGGCTACACCTTC
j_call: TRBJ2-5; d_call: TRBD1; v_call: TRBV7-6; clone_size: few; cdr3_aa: CASSPVTGRETQYF; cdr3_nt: TGTGCCAGCAGCCCAGTGACAGGGAGAGAGACCCAGTACTTC
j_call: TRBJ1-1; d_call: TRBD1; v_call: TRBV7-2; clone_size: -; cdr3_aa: CASSLEGALNTEAFF; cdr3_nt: TGTGCCAGCAGCTTAGAGGGGGCACTGAACACTGAAGCTTTCTTT
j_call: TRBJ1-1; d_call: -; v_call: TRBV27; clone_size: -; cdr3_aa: CASSFYRGNTEAFF; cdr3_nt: TGTGCCAGCAGTTTTTATCGGGGGAACACTGAAGCTTTCTTT
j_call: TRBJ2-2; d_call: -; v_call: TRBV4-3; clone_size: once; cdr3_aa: CASSRSFANTGELFF; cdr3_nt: TGCGCCAGCAGCCGGAGTTTTGCGAACACCGGGGAGCTGTTTTTT